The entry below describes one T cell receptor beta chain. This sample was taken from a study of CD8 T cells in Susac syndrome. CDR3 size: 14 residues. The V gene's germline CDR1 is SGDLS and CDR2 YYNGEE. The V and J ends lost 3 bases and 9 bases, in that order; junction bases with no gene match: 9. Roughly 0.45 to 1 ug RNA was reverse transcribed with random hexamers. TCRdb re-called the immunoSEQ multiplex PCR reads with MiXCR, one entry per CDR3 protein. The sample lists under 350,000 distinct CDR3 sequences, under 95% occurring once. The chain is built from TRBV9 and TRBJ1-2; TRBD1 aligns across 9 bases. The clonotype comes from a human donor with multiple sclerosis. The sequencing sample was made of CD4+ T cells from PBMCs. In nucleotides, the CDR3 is TGTGCCAGCAGCGGAGCCGGACAGGGGATACGCTACACCTTC. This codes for CASSGAGQGIRYTF.